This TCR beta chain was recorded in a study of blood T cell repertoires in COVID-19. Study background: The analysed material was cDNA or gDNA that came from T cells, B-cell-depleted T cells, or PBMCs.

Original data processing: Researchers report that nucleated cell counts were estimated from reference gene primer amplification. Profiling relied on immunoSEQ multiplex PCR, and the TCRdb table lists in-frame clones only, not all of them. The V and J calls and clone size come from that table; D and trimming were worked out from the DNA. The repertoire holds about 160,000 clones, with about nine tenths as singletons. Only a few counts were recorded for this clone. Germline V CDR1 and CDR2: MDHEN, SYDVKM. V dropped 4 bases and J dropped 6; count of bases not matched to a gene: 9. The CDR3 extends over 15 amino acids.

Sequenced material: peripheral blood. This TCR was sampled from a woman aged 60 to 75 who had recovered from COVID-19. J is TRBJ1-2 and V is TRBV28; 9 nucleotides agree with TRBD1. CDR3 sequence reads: CASSSSTGTGNGYTF. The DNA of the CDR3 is TGTGCCAGCAGTTCCTCAACCGGGACAGGGAATGGCTACACCTTC.